A selection of T cell receptor beta chains follows, all from one sample in a study of early T cells in non-severe SARS-CoV-2 infection. MiXCR, run by TCRdb on the 5' RACE reads, gives a single entry per CDR3 protein. The repertoire holds over 25,000 distinct CDR3 sequences, with 5% to 6.5% as singletons. What was sequenced was whole blood. These receptors originate from an adult who was a healthcare worker with PCR-confirmed SARS-CoV-2 infection or an uninfected control (not recorded which). Both conserved end residues are part of each CDR3. The D gene is left open where the match is weak. Clone size is shown for a subset of rows, as once, few, many or a class of expanded clone.

>many|TRBJ1-1|TRBV10-3|.
CAISESPGTEAPEAFF
TGTGCCATCAGTGAGAGTCCCGGGACCGAAGCTCCTGAAGCTTTCTTT
>many|TRBJ2-1|TRBV11-2|.
CASSLPTDNEQFF
TGTGCCAGCAGCTTGCCGACGGACAATGAGCAGTTCTTC
>few|TRBJ2-1|TRBV10-3|.
CAISESTSVRLEKSSYNEQFF
TGTGCCATCAGTGAGTCGACCTCCGTACGTCTTGAAAAGTCCTCCTACAATGAGCAGTTCTTC
>.|TRBJ2-7|TRBV14|.
CASSLSDGPGEQYF
TGTGCCAGCAGCCTCTCCGACGGTCCGGGAGAGCAGTACTTC
>many|TRBJ2-7|TRBV5-1|TRBD2
CASSLYRGVLREQYF
TGCGCCAGCAGCTTGTACCGGGGGGTTTTGCGCGAGCAGTACTTC
>few|TRBJ1-5|TRBV12-3/TRBV12-4|TRBD1
CASTSGQGGNQPQHF
TGTGCCAGCACCTCCGGACAGGGAGGAAATCAGCCCCAGCATTTT
>few|TRBJ1-1|TRBV30|.
CAWSQGISTEAFF
TGTGCCTGGAGTCAGGGGATTAGCACTGAAGCTTTCTTT
>many|TRBJ2-3|TRBV7-6|.
CASSFILWDTQYF
TGTGCCAGCAGCTTTATTCTGTGGGATACGCAGTATTTT
>many|TRBJ2-2|TRBV5-6|.
CASSFRLTGELFF
TGTGCCAGCAGCTTTAGGCTAACCGGGGAGCTGTTTTTT
>.|TRBJ2-7|TRBV29-1|.
CSVMWDTYEQYF
TGCAGCGTGATGTGGGATACCTACGAGCAGTACTTC
>many|TRBJ1-2|TRBV28|TRBD1
CASLQGGAGYTF
TGTGCCAGCCTTCAGGGGGGAGCTGGCTACACCTTC
>few|TRBJ1-5|TRBV5-1|.
CASSLTDPRDQPQHF
TGCGCCAGCAGCTTGACAGATCCTAGGGATCAGCCCCAGCATTTT
>many|TRBJ2-2|TRBV7-6|.
CASSLAQSQGNTGELFF
TGTGCCAGCAGCTTAGCGCAATCCCAGGGAAACACCGGGGAGCTGTTTTTT
>many|TRBJ2-7|TRBV11-2|.
CASSLDPGSEQYF
TGTGCCAGCAGCTTAGATCCGGGGTCCGAGCAGTACTTC
>many|TRBJ2-3|TRBV18|TRBD2
CASSRTGTSDTDTQYF
TGTGCCAGCTCGCGGACCGGGACTAGCGACACAGATACGCAGTATTTT
>.|TRBJ2-1|TRBV7-8|.
CASSLGVVGNEQFF
TGTGCCAGCAGCTTAGGAGTGGTTGGAAATGAGCAGTTCTTC
>few|TRBJ1-1|TRBV3-1|.
CASSQGGTSEAFF
TGTGCCAGCAGCCAAGGGGGGACCAGTGAAGCTTTCTTT
>many|TRBJ2-2|TRBV7-9|TRBD2
CASREGLAESNTGELFF
TGTGCCAGCAGGGAGGGACTAGCGGAGAGTAACACCGGGGAGCTGTTTTTT
>many|TRBJ2-3|TRBV7-9|.
CASSLDDLPSTDTQYF
TGTGCCAGCAGCTTAGACGACCTTCCTAGCACAGATACGCAGTATTTT
>many|TRBJ1-5|TRBV3-1|.
CASSPSASQPQHF
TGTGCCAGCAGCCCCTCAGCAAGTCAGCCCCAGCATTTT
>many|TRBJ2-2|TRBV18|.
CASSPPNTGELFF
TGTGCCAGCTCACCACCGAACACCGGGGAGCTGTTTTTT
>many|TRBJ1-1|TRBV20-1|TRBD1
CSADKQGGVMNTEAFF
TGCAGTGCTGACAAACAGGGGGGCGTTATGAACACTGAAGCTTTCTTT
>many|TRBJ1-1|TRBV5-1|.
CASRYGTTEAFF
TGCGCCAGCCGCTACGGGACAACTGAAGCTTTCTTT
>many|TRBJ2-3|TRBV10-1|.
CASSWDLADTQYF
TGCGCCAGCAGTTGGGACCTCGCAGATACGCAGTATTTT
>few|TRBJ2-7|TRBV5-4|.
CASSSRGTYEQYF
TGTGCCAGCAGCTCCCGGGGGACGTACGAGCAGTACTTC
>.|TRBJ2-7|TRBV7-2|TRBD2
CASSLVRLAGVGEQYF
TGTGCCAGCAGCTTAGTGCGGCTAGCGGGAGTGGGGGAGCAGTACTTC
>many|TRBJ1-1|TRBV5-1|.
CASSGGREGTEAFF
TGCGCCAGCAGCGGTGGACGGGAGGGCACTGAAGCTTTCTTT
>few|TRBJ2-1|TRBV12-5|TRBD2
CASGRGTGGLNEQFF
TGTGCTAGTGGACGCGGAACGGGGGGGCTGAATGAGCAGTTCTTC
>many|TRBJ2-7|TRBV4-2|.
CASTYAPGGSYEQYF
TGTGCCAGCACATATGCCCCCGGGGGTTCCTACGAGCAGTACTTC
>many|TRBJ2-1|TRBV28|.
CASSPMSRNEQFF
TGTGCCAGCAGTCCCATGTCTAGGAATGAGCAGTTCTTC
>.|TRBJ2-3|TRBV9|TRBD2
CASSPGGVAGTDTQYF
TGTGCCAGCAGCCCCGGGGGGGTAGCGGGCACAGATACGCAGTATTTT
>many|TRBJ2-1|TRBV28|TRBD2
CASSFGGRAGEQFF
TGTGCCAGCAGTTTTGGCGGGAGGGCTGGGGAGCAGTTCTTC
>medium-sized|TRBJ1-2|TRBV4-3|TRBD1
CASSQEGTVDYGYTF
TGCGCCAGCAGCCAAGAGGGGACAGTCGACTATGGCTACACCTTC
>many|TRBJ2-7|TRBV20-1|.
CSATPGQATYEQYF
TGCAGTGCTACTCCTGGGCAGGCCACCTACGAGCAGTACTTC
>.|TRBJ2-1|TRBV28|.
CASSLGLNNEQFF
TGTGCCAGCAGTTTGGGACTGAACAATGAGCAGTTCTTC
>many|TRBJ1-1|TRBV7-2|.
CASSPYIGGVNTEAFF
TGTGCCAGCAGCCCCTATATAGGGGGGGTCAACACTGAAGCTTTCTTT
>many|TRBJ2-7|TRBV20-1|.
CSARDLGEQYF
TGCAGTGCTAGAGATTTAGGCGAGCAGTACTTC
>few|TRBJ2-6|TRBV11-2|.
CASTPSGPSGANVLTF
TGTGCCAGCACCCCGTCGGGGCCCTCTGGGGCCAACGTCCTGACTTTC
>.|TRBJ2-5|TRBV7-2|TRBD1
CASSSMGQVQETQYF
TGTGCCAGCAGCTCTATGGGACAGGTCCAAGAGACCCAGTACTTC
>many|TRBJ2-1|TRBV11-2|.
CASSRSGGSSYNEQFF
TGTGCCAGCAGTCGGAGTGGTGGAAGCTCCTACAATGAGCAGTTCTTC
>many|TRBJ1-1|TRBV5-4|.
CASSFPGNTEAFF
TGTGCCAGCAGCTTTCCTGGGAACACTGAAGCTTTCTTT
>few|TRBJ2-4|TRBV7-2|.
CASSLTSVENIQYF
TGTGCCAGCAGCTTAACGTCCGTGGAAAACATTCAGTACTTC
>many|TRBJ2-7|TRBV7-2|.
CASSFHTGTPGDEQYF
TGTGCCAGCAGCTTCCACACCGGGACACCAGGCGACGAGCAGTACTTC
>many|TRBJ2-7|TRBV30|.
CAWTDYYEQYF
TGTGCCTGGACAGACTACTACGAGCAGTACTTC
>many|TRBJ2-2|TRBV28|TRBD2
CASSWLASGSGTGELFF
TGTGCCAGCAGTTGGTTGGCTAGCGGGAGCGGGACCGGGGAGCTGTTTTTT
>few|TRBJ1-4|TRBV7-2|.
CASSNRNLNEKLFF
TGTGCCAGCAGCAACAGGAATCTTAATGAAAAACTGTTTTTT
>many|TRBJ2-1|TRBV20-1|TRBD2
CSATGLRHNEQFF
TGCAGTGCCACGGGACTACGACACAATGAGCAGTTCTTC
>many|TRBJ1-6|TRBV30|TRBD1
CAATVGQFNSPLHF
TGTGCTGCAACGGTGGGACAGTTTAATTCACCCCTCCACTTT
>few|TRBJ1-3|TRBV18|.
CASSPIGQKNGNTIYF
TGTGCCAGCTCACCAATCGGACAGAAAAATGGAAACACCATATATTTT
>few|TRBJ1-1|TRBV18|.
CASSPPGGKDTEAFF
TGTGCCAGCTCACCACCGGGGGGAAAGGACACTGAAGCTTTCTTT
>.|TRBJ2-7|TRBV7-2|TRBD2
CASSLGRDYYEQYF
TGTGCCAGCAGCTTAGGCCGGGACTACTACGAGCAGTACTTC
>many|TRBJ1-2|TRBV2|.
CASSEWGDGYTF
TGTGCCAGCAGTGAATGGGGGGATGGCTACACCTTC